The clone carrying this TCR beta chain was counted many times. The target antigen is unknown. CDR3 length equals 14 residues. V lost 0 bases to trimming and J lost 3 bases, with 9 bases between them. Germline CDR1 DFQATT, CDR2 SNEGSKA (reference sequence). These data come from a study of early T cells in non-severe SARS-CoV-2 infection. Regarding the study as a whole: Matching against VDJdb likely underestimated virus-specific expansions, favoring anti-spike CD8.

Tagging with unique molecular identifiers was applied to individual cDNA molecules. TCRdb redid the calling of the 5' RACE reads with MiXCR, one entry per CDR3 protein. The table shows over 95,000 distinct CDR3 sequences, with approximately 15% occurring only once. The chain joins TRBV20-1 to TRBJ1-5; tentatively, D is TRBD1 (5 bases). Sequencing was done on a sample of whole blood. The clonotype originates from an adult who was a healthcare worker with PCR-confirmed SARS-CoV-2 infection or an uninfected control (not recorded which). The chain's CDR3 is CSARDAGYNQPQHF. The DNA of the CDR3 is TGCAGTGCTAGAGATGCAGGGTACAATCAGCCCCAGCATTTT.